Listed below are T cell receptor beta chains from one sample, sequenced in a study of post-analysis software for immune sequencing data. In TCRdb, the PCR reads were re-called with MiXCR into one record per CDR3 protein. Of about 500,000 distinct CDR3 sequences listed, around 40% are singletons. Sequenced: blood. Every receptor here comes from a girl aged 10-17 years with multiple sclerosis. The CDR3 runs from the conserved cysteine through the conserved F or W. Each record gives: D gene, V gene, J gene, clone size, CDR3 protein, CDR3 DNA. A D gene is named only where the DNA matches it firmly. Where a row states a size, it is once, few, many or the class of an expanded clone; other rows omit it.

d_gene: NA
v_gene: TRBV27
j_gene: TRBJ1-2
abundance: NA
CDR3aa: CASSLSASYGYTF
CDR3nt: TGTGCCAGCAGTTTGTCAGCATCTTATGGCTACACCTTC

d_gene: TRBD2
v_gene: TRBV12-3/TRBV12-4
j_gene: TRBJ2-5
abundance: few
CDR3aa: CASSLFSGSQETQYF
CDR3nt: TGTGCCAGCAGTTTATTTAGCGGGAGTCAAGAGACCCAGTACTTC

d_gene: TRBD2
v_gene: TRBV12-3/TRBV12-4
j_gene: TRBJ2-1
abundance: NA
CDR3aa: CASSASGRSYNEQFF
CDR3nt: TGTGCCAGCAGTGCTAGCGGGAGGTCCTACAATGAGCAGTTCTTC

d_gene: NA
v_gene: TRBV20-1
j_gene: TRBJ2-1
abundance: NA
CDR3aa: CSAMDSYNEQFF
CDR3nt: TGCAGTGCTATGGACTCCTACAATGAGCAGTTCTTC

d_gene: TRBD2
v_gene: TRBV5-6
j_gene: TRBJ2-6
abundance: NA
CDR3aa: CASSTGGSGANVLTF
CDR3nt: TGTGCCAGCAGCACCGGGGGGTCTGGGGCCAACGTCCTGACTTTC

d_gene: NA
v_gene: TRBV5-1
j_gene: TRBJ2-7
abundance: NA
CDR3aa: CASSLAAGIVYEQYF
CDR3nt: TGCGCCAGCAGCTTGGCGGCAGGGATCGTCTACGAGCAGTACTTC

d_gene: TRBD2
v_gene: TRBV11-3
j_gene: TRBJ2-1
abundance: NA
CDR3aa: CASSLGTSVLNEQFF
CDR3nt: TGTGCCAGCAGCTTGGGGACTAGCGTTCTCAATGAGCAGTTCTTC

d_gene: NA
v_gene: TRBV3-1
j_gene: TRBJ2-7
abundance: NA
CDR3aa: CASSQSLYEQYF
CDR3nt: TGTGCCAGCAGCCAATCCCTGTACGAGCAGTACTTC

d_gene: TRBD2
v_gene: TRBV12-3/TRBV12-4
j_gene: TRBJ2-1
abundance: NA
CDR3aa: CASRILALSYNEQFF
CDR3nt: TGTGCCAGCAGAATACTAGCGCTCTCCTACAATGAGCAGTTCTTC

d_gene: NA
v_gene: TRBV20-1
j_gene: TRBJ1-2
abundance: few
CDR3aa: CSARGQGYGYTF
CDR3nt: TGCAGTGCTAGAGGGCAGGGGTATGGCTACACCTTC

d_gene: TRBD1
v_gene: TRBV4-2
j_gene: TRBJ2-5
abundance: NA
CDR3aa: CASSQAGGMGETQYF
CDR3nt: TGTGCCAGCAGCCAAGCAGGGGGTATGGGAGAGACCCAGTACTTC

d_gene: TRBD1
v_gene: TRBV10-3
j_gene: TRBJ2-3
abundance: NA
CDR3aa: CAISESGGEGTDTQYF
CDR3nt: TGTGCCATCAGTGAGTCAGGGGGCGAGGGCACAGATACGCAGTATTTT

d_gene: TRBD2
v_gene: TRBV7-2
j_gene: TRBJ2-1
abundance: few
CDR3aa: CASSPGGVRNEQFF
CDR3nt: TGTGCCAGCAGCCCCGGGGGGGTCCGAAATGAGCAGTTCTTC

d_gene: NA
v_gene: TRBV20-1
j_gene: TRBJ2-3
abundance: NA
CDR3aa: CSAREGQGLHTDTQYF
CDR3nt: TGCAGTGCTAGAGAGGGGCAGGGACTCCACACAGATACGCAGTATTTT

d_gene: NA
v_gene: TRBV29-1
j_gene: TRBJ2-5
abundance: NA
CDR3aa: CSVTRDAETQYF
CDR3nt: TGCAGCGTTACCCGGGACGCGGAGACCCAGTACTTC

d_gene: NA
v_gene: TRBV14
j_gene: TRBJ1-2
abundance: NA
CDR3aa: CASSQARVYGYTF
CDR3nt: TGTGCCAGCAGCCAAGCAAGGGTATATGGCTACACCTTC

d_gene: TRBD2
v_gene: TRBV28
j_gene: TRBJ2-7
abundance: NA
CDR3aa: CASTLGGEQYF
CDR3nt: TGTGCCAGTACTCTGGGGGGGGAGCAGTACTTC

d_gene: TRBD2
v_gene: TRBV5-1
j_gene: TRBJ2-3
abundance: NA
CDR3aa: CASSLQPSGSTDTQYF
CDR3nt: TGCGCCAGCAGCCTCCAGCCCAGCGGGAGTACAGATACGCAGTATTTT

d_gene: NA
v_gene: TRBV4-1
j_gene: TRBJ2-1
abundance: NA
CDR3aa: CASSQDPQGGNEQFF
CDR3nt: TGCGCCAGCAGCCAAGATCCTCAGGGTGGCAATGAGCAGTTCTTC

d_gene: NA
v_gene: TRBV12-3/TRBV12-4
j_gene: TRBJ2-4
abundance: few
CDR3aa: CASSFGDLQLRYF
CDR3nt: TGTGCCAGCAGTTTTGGGGACCTTCAGTTACGGTACTTC

d_gene: TRBD1
v_gene: TRBV6-1
j_gene: TRBJ2-5
abundance: few
CDR3aa: CASRGTGGQETQYF
CDR3nt: TGTGCCAGCAGAGGGACAGGGGGCCAAGAGACCCAGTACTTC

d_gene: NA
v_gene: TRBV5-1
j_gene: TRBJ2-4
abundance: NA
CDR3aa: CANSLGPDLAKNIQYF
CDR3nt: TGCGCCAACAGCTTGGGGCCAGACTTAGCCAAAAACATTCAGTACTTC